A selection of T cell receptor beta chains follows, all from one sample in a study of blood T cell repertoires in COVID-19. Measured with immunoSEQ multiplex PCR; TCRdb has only the in-frame clones, and not every one. This sample yields 290,000 or so clones, of which more than 75% are seen a single time; over 1% belongs to the top ten. What was sequenced was peripheral blood. These receptors originate from a man between 65 and 85 years old with acute or convalescent COVID-19. Each CDR3 is given with its conserved first and last residue. D genes are given only for firm matches. Size values are once, few and many counts, or a class for expanded clones, and some rows have none.

NA	TRBV27	TRBJ1-6	NA	CASSLSRLTALHF	TGTGCCAGCAGTTTATCGAGGCTGACAGCCCTCCACTTT
NA	TRBV28	TRBJ2-2	NA	CASSQGSRRGPGELFF	TGTGCCAGCAGCCAGGGGTCGCGGAGGGGGCCCGGGGAGCTGTTTTTT
NA	TRBV18	TRBJ1-1	NA	CASSPTGYDAEAFF	TGTGCCAGCTCACCAACAGGGTATGACGCTGAAGCTTTCTTT
NA	TRBV5-6	TRBJ2-7	NA	CASRYYGTYEQYF	TGTGCCAGCAGGTACTACGGTACCTACGAGCAGTACTTC
TRBD1	TRBV5-4	TRBJ1-3	NA	CASSLGGGQGSGNTIYF	TGTGCCAGCAGCTTAGGAGGCGGACAGGGTAGTGGAAACACCATATATTTT
NA	TRBV5-4	TRBJ2-3	once	CASSLGGVQDTQYF	TGTGCCAGCAGTCTAGGGGGAGTACAGGATACGCAGTATTTT
TRBD2	TRBV30	TRBJ2-4	NA	CAWSPRDSGGKNIQYF	TGTGCCTGGAGCCCACGGGATAGCGGGGGCAAAAACATTCAGTACTTC
NA	TRBV19	TRBJ2-7	once	CASSPVGTAYEQYF	TGTGCCAGTAGTCCTGTCGGTACGGCCTACGAGCAGTACTTC
NA	TRBV12-3/TRBV12-4	TRBJ1-2	once	CASSLSEVHGYTF	TGTGCCAGCAGTTTATCTGAGGTTCATGGCTACACCTTC
NA	TRBV28	TRBJ1-2	NA	CASSLQGRHGYTF	TGTGCCAGCAGTTTACAGGGGCGTCATGGCTACACCTTC
TRBD1	TRBV10-3	TRBJ1-2	NA	CAISAKQGVDYGYTF	TGTGCCATCAGCGCAAAACAGGGGGTTGACTATGGCTACACCTTC
NA	TRBV30	TRBJ2-7	NA	CAWSLHGGIYEQYF	TGTGCCTGGAGTCTACACGGGGGAATCTACGAGCAGTACTTC
TRBD2	TRBV4-1	TRBJ2-7	NA	CASSPRPTSGDSYEQYF	TGCGCCAGCAGCCCCCGTCCCACTAGCGGCGATTCCTACGAGCAGTACTTC
NA	TRBV7-9	TRBJ1-2	few	CASSLGQFLYGYTF	TGTGCCAGCAGCTTAGGACAGTTCCTATATGGCTACACCTTC
NA	TRBV18	TRBJ2-7	NA	CASSLTGSHLVYEQYF	TGTGCCAGCTCACTCACAGGGTCCCACCTGGTTTACGAGCAGTACTTC
TRBD2	TRBV5-8	TRBJ2-5	NA	CAAGGTEKETQYF	TGTGCCGCGGGAGGGACGGAAAAAGAGACCCAGTACTTC
NA	TRBV28	TRBJ1-2	NA	CASSLWNNNYGYTF	TGTGCCAGCAGTTTATGGAACAACAACTATGGCTACACCTTC